This TCR beta chain was identified in a study of T cells expressing NK-cell markers. On the study more broadly: Sorted CD3+CD56+NKG2C+, CD3+CD56+NKG2C- and CD3+CD56-NKG2C+ T cells provided the TCR beta repertoires.

TCRdb reprocessed the 5' RACE reads; each CDR3 protein has one entry and no DNA is given. In total, the table holds about 460,000 distinct CDR3 sequences. Germline CDR1 is MNHEY and CDR2 is SMNVEV (reference sequence). This CDR3 contains 14 residues. The sequence was obtained from a woman aged 45-65 years in good health. Specimen: blood T cells: a sorted CD56 or NKG2C T cell subset, CD4+ or CD8+ T cells, or bulk PBMC T cells (not recorded which). The chain carries TRBV27 and TRBJ1-1. The CDR3 region is CASSFGPYSTEAFF.